This T cell receptor beta chain was captured by sequencing in a study of shared clonotypes between healthy human individuals. Some clones are missing from TCRdb's copy, which holds only in-frame ones; the method was immunoSEQ multiplex PCR. This table has about 2 million clones, 85% to 95% appearing once. The length of the CDR3 is 15 residues. Germline-derived CDR1 and CDR2 are MNHEY and SMNVEV (reference sequence). V lost 5 bases to trimming and J lost 2 bases, with 13 bases between them. The naive CD8 population came from CD45RO-negative cells selected for CCR7, without terminally differentiated effector memory CD45RA+ cells.

Material for sequencing was naive CD8+ T cells sorted from blood. The sequence derives from a man aged 18 to 29 in good health. The chain has TRBV27 and TRBJ2-1, with D possibly matching TRBD2 (6 bases). The CDR3 reads CASSTRGNAYNEQFF. CDR3 in DNA: TGTGCCAGCAGTACCCGCGGGAACGCCTACAATGAGCAGTTCTTC.